This record looks at one TCR beta chain sequence and its context. What it recognizes is unknown. PCR was performed using 60 Vbeta and 13 Jbeta primers. The data were produced by immunoSEQ multiplex PCR, yet TCRdb's version contains in-frame clones alone and is incomplete. This sample carries around 39,000 clones, with 3.5% to 4% going to the ten biggest clones. Germline CDR1 is MNHNS and CDR2 is SASEGT. The CDR3 consists of 16 residues. Trimming removed 3 bases at V and 0 bases at J, with 13 bases between. The entry originates in a study of cytomegalovirus exposure and HLA in healthy donors. As for the study in general: Out of fewer than 500 genotyped donors, 81% belonged to the Caucasian-associated ancestry cluster. Study-wide results and caveats: The study assumed roughly uniform donor sequencing depth for presence/absence analyses. Researchers reported in a later analysis that a missense DCLRE1C variant was tied to TCR beta V- and J-gene trimming.

Unrecorded immune exposure was likely among donors, who were nominally healthy when sampled. The chain uses TRBV6-1 and TRBJ2-3; weak D call: TRBD1 (5 bases). Sequenced sample: PBMCs. The TCR sequence derives from a male donor in good health and CMV-seronegative. The CDR3 spells CASSDRQGISTDTQYF. CDR3 bases: TGTGCCAGCAGTGACCGGCAGGGCATTAGCACAGATACGCAGTATTTT.